The 7 T cell receptor beta chains in this list originate from one sample, sequenced in a study of T cells in Graves' hyperthyroidism and ophthalmopathy. RNA transcripts gave rise to amplified TCR beta CDR3 regions. Primed by the HTBI set, a first-round RT-PCR was run on the TCR CDR3. TCRdb independently ran MiXCR on the multiplex PCR reads; one entry per CDR3 protein. The data hold around 700,000 distinct CDR3 sequences, with around a sixth observed a single time. Material: blood. These TCRs come from a woman between 45 and 65 years old with Graves' hyperthyroidism that later progressed to Graves' ophthalmopathy.

This clonotype was picked up many times. The CDR3 DNA follows: TGTGCCAGCAGCCCAAATTCCCAGCAGTACTTC. It yields the protein CASSPNSQQYF. The chain recombines TRBV7-9 with TRBJ2-7; no definite D call. CDR1 is SEHNR and CDR2 is FQNEAQ in the germline V gene (reference sequence). Trimming pared 5 bases from V and 8 bases from J, leaving 10 bases between. The CDR3 consists of 11 residues.

This clonotype appeared a few times. The chain links TRBV4-1 to TRBJ2-7; 7 bases line up with TRBD1. Per the germline V gene, CDR1 is MGHRA and CDR2 is YSYEKL. Trimming cost V 0 bases and J 3 bases; bases outside gene matches: 8. CDR3 length equals 16 residues. The CDR3 spells CASSQDYRQGIYEQYF. The DNA for the CDR3 is TGCGCCAGCAGCCAAGATTATCGACAGGGAATCTACGAGCAGTACTTC.

The rearrangement joins TRBV5-1 to TRBJ1-1; 7 nucleotides match TRBD1. The germline gives CDR1 SGHRS, CDR2 YFSETQ. Unmatched junction bases numbered 4, after V lost 5 bases and J lost 0 bases. The CDR3 length is 14 residues. As DNA, the CDR3 is TGCGCCAGCAGGGAAGGGACAGTGAACACTGAAGCTTTCTTT. Protein product: CASREGTVNTEAFF. Combining the CDR3 with reference TRBV5-1 and TRBJ1-1 gives the whole variable domain KAGVTQTPRYLIKTRGQQVTLSCSPISGHRSVSWYQQTPGQGLQFLFEYFSETQRNKGNFPGRFSGRQFSNSRSEMNVSTLELGDSALYLCASREGTVNTEAFFGQGTRLTVV.

This clonotype was detected ten times or more. The V and J genes are TRBV12-3 or TRBV12-4 and TRBJ1-2; no firm D call. The CDR3 is 12 amino acids. V gave up 8 bases and J gave up 4 bases, with 11 bases separating them. The CDR3 spells CASLQDFYGYTF. The CDR3 nucleotides are TGTGCCAGCCTCCAGGACTTCTATGGCTACACCTTC.

This clonotype appeared a few times. This chain connects TRBV6-1 to TRBJ2-2, with 7 bases that match TRBD2. The CDR3 loop spans 13 amino acids. The germline V gene encodes CDR1 MNHNS and CDR2 SASEGT. V shed 10 bases, J shed 7 bases, and the junction held 9 bases outside the gene matches. CDR3 sequence: CATKRGGIGELFF. In DNA form, the CDR3 reads TGTGCCACCAAGCGGGGAGGTATCGGGGAGCTGTTTTTT.

V is TRBV11-2 and J is TRBJ2-7, with D unresolved. The V end lost 5 bases, the J end lost 1 base, and 9 bases lay between the germline ends. Germline V gene lookup returns CDR1 SGHAT and CDR2 FQNNGV. The CDR3 contains 13 residues. Here the CDR3 reads CASSPTISYEQYF. The CDR3 bases are TGTGCCAGCAGCCCCACAATATCCTACGAGCAGTACTTC.

In this sample, this clonotype turned up many times. This chain links TRBV29-1 with TRBJ2-1, with D maybe TRBD1 (5 bases). V dropped 7 bases and J dropped 1 base, with 14 bases sitting between them. CDR3 length: 14 residues. CDR1 and CDR2 from the germline V gene are SQVTM and ANQGSEA. CDR3 DNA: TGCAGCGCACCATCCCAGGGATCCTACAATGAGCAGTTCTTC. Translating it yields CSAPSQGSYNEQFF.